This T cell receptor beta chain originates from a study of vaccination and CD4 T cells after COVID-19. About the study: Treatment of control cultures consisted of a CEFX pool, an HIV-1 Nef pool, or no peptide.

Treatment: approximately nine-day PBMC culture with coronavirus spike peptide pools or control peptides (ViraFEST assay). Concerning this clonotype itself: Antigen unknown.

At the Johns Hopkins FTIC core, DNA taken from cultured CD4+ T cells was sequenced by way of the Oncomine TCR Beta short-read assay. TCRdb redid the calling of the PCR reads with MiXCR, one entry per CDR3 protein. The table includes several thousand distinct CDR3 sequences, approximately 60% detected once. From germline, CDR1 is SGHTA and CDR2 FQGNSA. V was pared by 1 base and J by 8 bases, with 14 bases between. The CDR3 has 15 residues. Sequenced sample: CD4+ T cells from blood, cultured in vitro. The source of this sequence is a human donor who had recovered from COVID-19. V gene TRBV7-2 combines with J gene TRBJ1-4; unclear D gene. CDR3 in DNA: TGTGCCAGCAGCTTAGGAGGGAGAGCAGGAGAAAAACTGTTTTTT. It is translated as CASSLGGRAGEKLFF.